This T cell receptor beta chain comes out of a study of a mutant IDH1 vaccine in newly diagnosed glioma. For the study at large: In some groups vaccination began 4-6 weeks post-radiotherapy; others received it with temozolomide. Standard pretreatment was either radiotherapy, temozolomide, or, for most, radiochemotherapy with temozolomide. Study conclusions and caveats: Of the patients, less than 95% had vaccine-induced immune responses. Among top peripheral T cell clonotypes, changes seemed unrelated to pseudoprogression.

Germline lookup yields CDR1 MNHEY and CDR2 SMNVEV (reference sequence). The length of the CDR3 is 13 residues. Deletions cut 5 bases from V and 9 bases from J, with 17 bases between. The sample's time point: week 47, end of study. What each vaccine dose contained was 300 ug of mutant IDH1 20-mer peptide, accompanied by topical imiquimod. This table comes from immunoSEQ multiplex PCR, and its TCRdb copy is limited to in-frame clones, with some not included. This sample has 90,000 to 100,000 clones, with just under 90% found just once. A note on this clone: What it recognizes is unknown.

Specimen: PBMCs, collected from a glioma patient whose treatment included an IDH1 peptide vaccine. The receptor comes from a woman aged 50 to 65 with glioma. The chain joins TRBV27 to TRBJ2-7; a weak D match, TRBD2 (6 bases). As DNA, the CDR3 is TGTGCCAGCAGTCCAATTCACGGGGGTGGGCAGTACTTC. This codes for CASSPIHGGGQYF.